What follows are 7 T cell receptor beta chains derived from one specimen sequenced in a study of spatial heterogeneity in lung cancer. TCRdb used MiXCR to reprocess the 5' RACE reads, holding one entry per CDR3 protein. The table includes 20,000 to 25,000 distinct CDR3 sequences, around 4.3% detected once. Time point noted: sample taken at primary tumor resection. The specimen comprised PBMCs, sampled at surgery. Receptors originate from a male donor with early-stage non-small cell lung cancer.

In its sample, this clonotype was seen many times. CDR3 nucleotides: TGTGCCAGCATGGGCGGGGGCAGCTCCTACAATGAGCAGTTCTTC. This codes for CASMGGGSSYNEQFF. The genes are TRBV28 and TRBJ2-1, with TRBD2 as a possible D gene (7 bases). The CDR3 is 15 amino acids. The V gene's germline CDR1 is MDHEN and CDR2 SYDVKM. V shed 7 bases and J shed 0 bases, with 13 bases lying between them.

The rearrangement links TRBV13 to TRBJ2-7; 11 nucleotides align to TRBD1. The junction had 10 bases not matched to a gene; V was cut back by 5 bases and J by 7 bases. Germline V lookup: CDR1 PRHDT, CDR2 FYEKMQ (reference sequence). This CDR3 contains 15 residues. The CDR3, as DNA: TGTGCCAGCAGCCTTACGGGACAGGGGGTGGAAGAGCAGTACTTC. As protein: CASSLTGQGVEEQYF. Full variable domain (missing parts from reference TRBV13 and TRBJ2-7): AAGVIQSPRHLIKEKRETATLKCYPIPRHDTVYWYQQGPGQDPQFLISFYEKMQSDKGSIPDRFSAQQFSDYHSELNMSSLELGDSALYFCASSLTGQGVEEQYFGPGTRLTVT.

The sample holds a few counts of this clonotype. The J gene is TRBJ2-3, the V gene TRBV6-6; 8 nucleotides align to TRBD2. Germline V gives CDR1 MNHNY, CDR2 SVGAGI (reference sequence). After removal of 10 bases from V and 3 bases from J, the junction contained 6 bases not matched to a gene. This CDR3 has 13 residues. For the CDR3, the DNA is TGTGCCACCATCGCTAGCGGGACAGATACGCAGTATTTT. This encodes CATIASGTDTQYF.

The table lists this clonotype with many counts. The V and J genes are TRBV12-3 or TRBV12-4 and TRBJ1-4; 9 nucleotides line up with TRBD1. This CDR3 comprises 16 residues. V dropped 6 bases and J dropped 5; count of bases not matched to a gene: 10. For the CDR3, the DNA is TGTGCCAGCAGACACAGGGGGCAAGGGGCCAATGAAAAACTGTTTTTT. Amino acid sequence: CASRHRGQGANEKLFF.

This clonotype was recorded many times. Here the CDR3 DNA reads TGTGCCAGCAGCTCCAGGACAGGACCCTACGAGCAGTACTTC. Protein product: CASSSRTGPYEQYF. The chain joins TRBV7-2 to TRBJ2-7; 7 bases match TRBD1. The CDR3 is 14 amino acids. Per germline, CDR1 SGHTA and CDR2 FQGNSA. V shed 4 bases and J 2 bases; nucleotides not matched to a gene: 5.

This chain links TRBV6-1 with TRBJ1-5, with a possible D match to TRBD1 (6 bases). This CDR3 comprises 16 residues. V dropped 7 bases and J dropped 3 bases, with 19 bases sitting between them. The germline V gene has CDR1 MNHNS and CDR2 SASEGT. The CDR3 DNA follows: TGTGCCAGCAAGGCGGGAGGTACAGGGACCAATCAGCCCCAGCATTTT. The encoded protein is CASKAGGTGTNQPQHF.

CDR3 region: CASSPGQGDGYTF. The DNA of the CDR3 is TGTGCCAGCTCACCTGGACAGGGGGATGGCTACACCTTC. The chain combines TRBV18 with TRBJ1-2; 10 nucleotides agree with TRBD1. The CDR3 length is 13 residues. Trimming took 3 bases from V and 6 from J; bases not matched to a gene: 1. The germline V gene has CDR1 KGHSH and CDR2 LQKENI. Based on the CDR3 plus reference TRBV18 and TRBJ1-2, the full variable domain is NAGVMQNPRHLVRRRGQEARLRCSPMKGHSHVYWYRQLPEEGLKFMVYLQKENIIDESGMPKERFSAEFPKEGPSILRIQQVVRGDSAAYFCASSPGQGDGYTFGSGTRLTVV.